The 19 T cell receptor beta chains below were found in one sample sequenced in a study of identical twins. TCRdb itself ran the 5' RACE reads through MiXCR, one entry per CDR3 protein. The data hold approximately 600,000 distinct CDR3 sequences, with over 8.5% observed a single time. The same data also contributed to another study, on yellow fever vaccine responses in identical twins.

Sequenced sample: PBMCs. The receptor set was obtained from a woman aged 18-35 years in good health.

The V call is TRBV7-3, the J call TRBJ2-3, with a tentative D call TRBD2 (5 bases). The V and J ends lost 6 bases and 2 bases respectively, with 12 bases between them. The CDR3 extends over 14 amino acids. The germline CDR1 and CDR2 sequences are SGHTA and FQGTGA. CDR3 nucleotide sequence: TGTGCCAGCAGGTCACGGGGAACCACAGATACGCAGTATTTT. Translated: CASRSRGTTDTQYF.

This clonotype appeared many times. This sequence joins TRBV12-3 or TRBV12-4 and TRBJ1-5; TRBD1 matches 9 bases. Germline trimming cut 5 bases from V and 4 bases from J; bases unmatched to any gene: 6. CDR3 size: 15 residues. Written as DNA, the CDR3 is TGTGCCAGCAGTCTGCCGGGACAGGGTAATCAGCCCCAGCATTTT. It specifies CASSLPGQGNQPQHF.

In DNA, the CDR3 is TGTGCCACCAGTGATTTAGGGCAGGGGGGTTACAATGAGCAGTTCTTC. It translates to CATSDLGQGGYNEQFF. The rearrangement joins TRBV24-1 to TRBJ2-1; TRBD1 might be the D (7 bases). CDR3 length: 16 residues. The germline V gene encodes CDR1 KGHDR and CDR2 SFDVKD. Deletions cut 1 base from V and 4 bases from J, with 13 bases between.

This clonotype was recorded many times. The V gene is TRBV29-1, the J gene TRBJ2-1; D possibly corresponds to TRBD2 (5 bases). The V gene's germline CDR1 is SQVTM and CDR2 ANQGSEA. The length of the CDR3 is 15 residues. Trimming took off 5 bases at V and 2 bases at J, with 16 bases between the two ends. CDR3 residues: CSVNGKTQAYNEQFF. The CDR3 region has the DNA TGCAGCGTTAACGGGAAGACCCAGGCCTACAATGAGCAGTTCTTC.

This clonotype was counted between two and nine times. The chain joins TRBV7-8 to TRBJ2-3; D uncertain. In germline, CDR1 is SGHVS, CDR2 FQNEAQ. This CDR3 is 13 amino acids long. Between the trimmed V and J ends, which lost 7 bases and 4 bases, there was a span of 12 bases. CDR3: CASTSGLPDTQYF. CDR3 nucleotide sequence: TGTGCCAGCACATCCGGGCTCCCAGATACGCAGTATTTT.

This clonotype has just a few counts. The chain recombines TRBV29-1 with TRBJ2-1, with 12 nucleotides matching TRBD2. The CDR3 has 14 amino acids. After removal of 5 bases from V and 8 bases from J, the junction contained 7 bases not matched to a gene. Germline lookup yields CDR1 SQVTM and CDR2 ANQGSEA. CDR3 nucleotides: TGCAGCGTTCTCGGACTAGCGGGAATGGATGAGCAGTTCTTC. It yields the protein CSVLGLAGMDEQFF.

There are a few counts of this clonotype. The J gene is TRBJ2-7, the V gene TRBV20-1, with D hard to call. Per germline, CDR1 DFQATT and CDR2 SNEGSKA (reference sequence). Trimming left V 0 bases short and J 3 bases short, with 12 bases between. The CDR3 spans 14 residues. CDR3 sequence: CSARDPGSGYEQYF. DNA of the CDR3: TGCAGTGCTAGAGACCCCGGGTCAGGCTACGAGCAGTACTTC.

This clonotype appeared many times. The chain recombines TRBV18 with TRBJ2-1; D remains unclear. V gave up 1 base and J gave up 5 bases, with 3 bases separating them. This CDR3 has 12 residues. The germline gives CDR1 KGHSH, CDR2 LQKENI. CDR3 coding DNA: TGTGCCAGCTCACCACGAGACAATGAGCAGTTCTTC. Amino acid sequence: CASSPRDNEQFF.

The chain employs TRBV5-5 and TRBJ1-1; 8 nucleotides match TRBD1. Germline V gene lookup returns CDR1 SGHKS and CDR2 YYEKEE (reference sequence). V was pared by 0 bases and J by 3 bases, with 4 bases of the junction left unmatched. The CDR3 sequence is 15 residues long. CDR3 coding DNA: TGTGCCAGCAGCTTGGAGACAGGGGCTTACACTGAAGCTTTCTTT. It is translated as CASSLETGAYTEAFF.

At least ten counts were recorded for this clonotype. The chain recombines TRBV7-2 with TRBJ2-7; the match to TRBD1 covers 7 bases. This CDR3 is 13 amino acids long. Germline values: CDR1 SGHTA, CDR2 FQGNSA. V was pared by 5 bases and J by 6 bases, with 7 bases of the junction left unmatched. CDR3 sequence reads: CASSLTGNGEQYF. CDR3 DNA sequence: TGTGCCAGCAGCCTGACAGGGAACGGCGAGCAGTACTTC.

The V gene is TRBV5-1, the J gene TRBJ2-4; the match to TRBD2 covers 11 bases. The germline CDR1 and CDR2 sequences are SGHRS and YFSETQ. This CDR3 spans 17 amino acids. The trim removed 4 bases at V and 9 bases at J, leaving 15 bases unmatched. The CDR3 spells CASSGGVRTSGLSIQYF. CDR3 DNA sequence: TGCGCCAGCAGCGGTGGGGTAAGGACTAGCGGGCTGAGCATTCAGTACTTC.

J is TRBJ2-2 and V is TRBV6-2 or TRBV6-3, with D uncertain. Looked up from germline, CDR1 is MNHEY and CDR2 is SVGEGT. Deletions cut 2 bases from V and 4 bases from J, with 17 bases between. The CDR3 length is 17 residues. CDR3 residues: CASSYQQSRIGTGELFF. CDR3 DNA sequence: TGTGCCAGCAGTTACCAACAGAGTCGTATAGGCACCGGGGAGCTGTTTTTT.

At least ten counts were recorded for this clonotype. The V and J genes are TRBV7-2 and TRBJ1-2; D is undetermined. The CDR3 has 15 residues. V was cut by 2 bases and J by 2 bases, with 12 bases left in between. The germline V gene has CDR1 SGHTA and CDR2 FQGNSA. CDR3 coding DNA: TGTGCCAGCAGCTTACCGGTCTTGGGGAACTATGGCTACACCTTC. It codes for CASSLPVLGNYGYTF.

CDR3 nucleotides: TGTGCCAGCAGTCCTCCATCGGGACAGGCTCCCACAGATACGCAGTATTTT. Its protein is CASSPPSGQAPTDTQYF. V usage is TRBV28 and J usage is TRBJ2-3, with 8 bases identical to TRBD1. The V gene end was trimmed by 5 bases and the J gene end by 2 bases; junction bases not matched to a gene: 12. Germline V CDR1 and CDR2: MDHEN, SYDVKM. This CDR3 has 17 residues.

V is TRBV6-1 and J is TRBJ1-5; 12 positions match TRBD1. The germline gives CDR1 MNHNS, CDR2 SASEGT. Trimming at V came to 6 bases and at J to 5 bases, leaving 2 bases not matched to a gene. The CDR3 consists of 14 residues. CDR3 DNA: TGTGCCAGCAGGGGGACAGGGGGCGATCAGCCCCAGCATTTT. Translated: CASRGTGGDQPQHF.

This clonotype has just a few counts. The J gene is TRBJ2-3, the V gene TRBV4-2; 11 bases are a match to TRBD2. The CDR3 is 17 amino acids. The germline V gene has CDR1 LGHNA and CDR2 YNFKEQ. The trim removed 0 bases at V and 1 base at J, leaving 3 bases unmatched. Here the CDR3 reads CASSQELAGGRTDTQYF. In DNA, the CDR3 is TGTGCCAGCAGCCAAGAGCTAGCGGGGGGCCGCACAGATACGCAGTATTTT.

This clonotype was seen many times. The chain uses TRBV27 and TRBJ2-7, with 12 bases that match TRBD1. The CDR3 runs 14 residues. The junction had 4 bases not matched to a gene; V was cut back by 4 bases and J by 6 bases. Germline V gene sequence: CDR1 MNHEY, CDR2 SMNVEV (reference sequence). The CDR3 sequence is CASSSRDRGPEQYF. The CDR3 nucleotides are TGTGCCAGCAGTTCCCGGGACAGGGGGCCCGAGCAGTACTTC.

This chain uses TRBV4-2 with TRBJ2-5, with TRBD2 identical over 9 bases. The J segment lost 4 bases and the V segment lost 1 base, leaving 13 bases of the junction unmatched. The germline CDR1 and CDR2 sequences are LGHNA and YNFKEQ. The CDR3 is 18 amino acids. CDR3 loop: CASSQASPGLAIGETQYF. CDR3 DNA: TGTGCCAGCAGCCAAGCCTCTCCGGGACTAGCAATCGGAGAGACCCAGTACTTC.

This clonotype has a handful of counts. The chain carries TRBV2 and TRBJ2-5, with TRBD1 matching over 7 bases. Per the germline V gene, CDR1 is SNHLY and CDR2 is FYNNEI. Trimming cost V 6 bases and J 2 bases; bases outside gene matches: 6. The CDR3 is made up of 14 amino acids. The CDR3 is CASRTGQKQETQYF. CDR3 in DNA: TGTGCCAGCAGAACGGGACAGAAACAAGAGACCCAGTACTTC.